This T cell receptor (beta chain) was recovered during a study of PD-1 and CTLA-4 blockade in melanoma. Profiled with immunoSEQ multiplex PCR; TCRdb holds only in-frame clones, not every one. The sample records almost 30,000 clones, about 88% being singletons. The length of the CDR3 is 14 residues. V lost 2 bases and J 6 bases, leaving 11 bases between the germline ends. Looked up from germline, CDR1 is MNHEY and CDR2 is SMNVEV (reference sequence). V gene TRBV27 combines with J gene TRBJ2-1, with D unclear. The sequence was obtained from a human donor with melanoma. The specimen comprised CD8+ T cells from peripheral blood, sampled before anti-PD-1 treatment. The CDR3, as DNA: TGTGCCAGCAGTTTAGCGAACAGCCGCAATGAGCAGTTCTTC. Protein sequence: CASSLANSRNEQFF.